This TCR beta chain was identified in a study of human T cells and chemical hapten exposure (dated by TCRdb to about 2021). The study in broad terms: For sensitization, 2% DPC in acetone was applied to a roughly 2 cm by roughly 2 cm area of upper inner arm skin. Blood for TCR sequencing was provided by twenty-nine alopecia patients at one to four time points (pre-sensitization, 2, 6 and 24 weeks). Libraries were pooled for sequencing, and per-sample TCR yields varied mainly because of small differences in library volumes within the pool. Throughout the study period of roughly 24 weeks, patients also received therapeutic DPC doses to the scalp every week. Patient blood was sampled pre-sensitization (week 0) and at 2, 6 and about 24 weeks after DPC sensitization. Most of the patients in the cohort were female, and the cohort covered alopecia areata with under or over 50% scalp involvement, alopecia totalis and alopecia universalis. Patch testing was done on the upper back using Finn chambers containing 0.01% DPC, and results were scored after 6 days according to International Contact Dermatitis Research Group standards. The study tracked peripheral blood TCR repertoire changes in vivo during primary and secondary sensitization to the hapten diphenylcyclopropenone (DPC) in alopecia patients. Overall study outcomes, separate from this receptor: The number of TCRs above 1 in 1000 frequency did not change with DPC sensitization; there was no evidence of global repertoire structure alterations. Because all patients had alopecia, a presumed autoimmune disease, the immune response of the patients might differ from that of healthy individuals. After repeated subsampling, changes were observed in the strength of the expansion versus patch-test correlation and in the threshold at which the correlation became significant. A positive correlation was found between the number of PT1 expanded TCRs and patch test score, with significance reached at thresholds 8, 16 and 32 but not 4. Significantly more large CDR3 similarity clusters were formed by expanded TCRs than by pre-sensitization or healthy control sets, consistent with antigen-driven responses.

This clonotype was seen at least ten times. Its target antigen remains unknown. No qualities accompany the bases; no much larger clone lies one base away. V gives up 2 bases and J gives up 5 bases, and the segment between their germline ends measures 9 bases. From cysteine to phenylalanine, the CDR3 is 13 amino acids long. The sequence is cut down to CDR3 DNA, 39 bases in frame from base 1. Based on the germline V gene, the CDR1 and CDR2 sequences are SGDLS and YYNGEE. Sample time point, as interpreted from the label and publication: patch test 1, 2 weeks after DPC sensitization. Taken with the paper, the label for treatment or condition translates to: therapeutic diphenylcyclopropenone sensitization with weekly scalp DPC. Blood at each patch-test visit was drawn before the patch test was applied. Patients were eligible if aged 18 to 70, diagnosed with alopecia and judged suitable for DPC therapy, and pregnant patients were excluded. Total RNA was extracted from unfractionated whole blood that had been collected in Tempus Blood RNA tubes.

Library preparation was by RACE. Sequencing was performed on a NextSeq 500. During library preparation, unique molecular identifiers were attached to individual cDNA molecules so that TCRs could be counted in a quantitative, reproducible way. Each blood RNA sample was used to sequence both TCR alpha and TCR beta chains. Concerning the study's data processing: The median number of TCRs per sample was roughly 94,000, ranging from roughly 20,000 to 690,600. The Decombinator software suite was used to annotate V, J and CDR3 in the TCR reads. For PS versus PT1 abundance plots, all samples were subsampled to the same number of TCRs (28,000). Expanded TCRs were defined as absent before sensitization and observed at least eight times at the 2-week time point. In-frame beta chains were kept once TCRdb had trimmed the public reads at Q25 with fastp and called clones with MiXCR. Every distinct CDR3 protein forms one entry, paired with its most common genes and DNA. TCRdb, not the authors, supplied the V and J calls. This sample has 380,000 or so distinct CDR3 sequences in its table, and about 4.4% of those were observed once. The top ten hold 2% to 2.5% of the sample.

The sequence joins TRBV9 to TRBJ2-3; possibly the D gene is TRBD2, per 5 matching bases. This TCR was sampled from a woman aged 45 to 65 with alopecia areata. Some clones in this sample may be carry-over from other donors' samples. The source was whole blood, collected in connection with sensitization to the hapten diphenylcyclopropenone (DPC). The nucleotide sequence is TGTGCCAGCAGCGTTCCCAGCGGAGATACGCAGTATTTT. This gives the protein CASSVPSGDTQYF.